This is a list of T cell receptor beta chains from one sample in a study of blood T cells in healthy people across ages. One entry per CDR3 protein, called by TCRdb with MiXCR from the 5' RACE reads. The sample lists about 1.1 million distinct CDR3 sequences, roughly two fifths seen once, with around 14% in the top ten. Sequencing used blood. These TCRs come from a man between 18 and 29 years old in good health. Both conserved end residues are trimmed from each CDR3. The order of the fields is clone size, V gene, D gene, J gene, CDR3 protein. A D gene is named only where the DNA matches it firmly. Not all rows give a size; the values are once, few, many and, for expanded clones, a class.

abundance: few; v_gene: TRBV20-1; d_gene: -; j_gene: TRBJ2-7; CDR3aa: SASRDQSYEQY
abundance: few; v_gene: TRBV29-1; d_gene: -; j_gene: TRBJ1-2; CDR3aa: SVEGERGYT
abundance: -; v_gene: TRBV7-3; d_gene: TRBD1; j_gene: TRBJ1-6; CDR3aa: ASSLPFDRDSPLH
abundance: few; v_gene: TRBV29-1; d_gene: -; j_gene: TRBJ2-3; CDR3aa: SVDRAGGLDTQY
abundance: -; v_gene: TRBV7-8; d_gene: -; j_gene: TRBJ1-1; CDR3aa: ASSLALQNTEAF
abundance: -; v_gene: TRBV2; d_gene: -; j_gene: TRBJ1-4; CDR3aa: ASSFPDGTTNEKLF
abundance: -; v_gene: TRBV5-1; d_gene: -; j_gene: TRBJ1-1; CDR3aa: ASSLAGRGGSEAF
abundance: few; v_gene: TRBV3-1; d_gene: -; j_gene: TRBJ1-5; CDR3aa: ASSQGLNNQPQH
abundance: -; v_gene: TRBV5-5; d_gene: -; j_gene: TRBJ2-1; CDR3aa: ASSLTLLYNEQF
abundance: -; v_gene: TRBV12-3/TRBV12-4; d_gene: -; j_gene: TRBJ1-1; CDR3aa: ASSPLVATEAF
abundance: once; v_gene: TRBV5-6; d_gene: -; j_gene: TRBJ1-6; CDR3aa: ASSPGTSYNSPLH
abundance: -; v_gene: TRBV11-2; d_gene: -; j_gene: TRBJ2-7; CDR3aa: ASSSVKLGYEQY
abundance: few; v_gene: TRBV29-1; d_gene: -; j_gene: TRBJ2-5; CDR3aa: SVEYRQKETQY
abundance: -; v_gene: TRBV9; d_gene: -; j_gene: TRBJ1-5; CDR3aa: ASSDSYGSNQPQH
abundance: -; v_gene: TRBV9; d_gene: -; j_gene: TRBJ1-2; CDR3aa: ASSPDPGGRGGYT
abundance: many; v_gene: TRBV10-3; d_gene: -; j_gene: TRBJ2-3; CDR3aa: ATQPYFLTDTQY
abundance: -; v_gene: TRBV12-3/TRBV12-4; d_gene: -; j_gene: TRBJ1-3; CDR3aa: ASSLTDSRNTIY
abundance: few; v_gene: TRBV20-1; d_gene: -; j_gene: TRBJ1-2; CDR3aa: SATDPYNGYT
abundance: -; v_gene: TRBV9; d_gene: TRBD1; j_gene: TRBJ2-7; CDR3aa: ASSSRDSPSYEQY
abundance: few; v_gene: TRBV7-2; d_gene: TRBD1; j_gene: TRBJ2-3; CDR3aa: ASSSAWDRGADTQY
abundance: -; v_gene: TRBV6-6; d_gene: TRBD1; j_gene: TRBJ2-1; CDR3aa: ASSDLRGQGEQF
abundance: -; v_gene: TRBV9; d_gene: TRBD2; j_gene: TRBJ2-1; CDR3aa: ASSVGTTEEQF
abundance: once; v_gene: TRBV6-5; d_gene: -; j_gene: TRBJ1-2; CDR3aa: ASSKLQQGPYGYT
abundance: -; v_gene: TRBV20-1; d_gene: TRBD1; j_gene: TRBJ1-2; CDR3aa: SAYSRDSYGYT
abundance: -; v_gene: TRBV29-1; d_gene: -; j_gene: TRBJ1-4; CDR3aa: SARGLLAPEKLF
abundance: -; v_gene: TRBV20-1; d_gene: TRBD2; j_gene: TRBJ2-3; CDR3aa: SSPLEAGVTQY
abundance: -; v_gene: TRBV11-2; d_gene: TRBD2; j_gene: TRBJ2-3; CDR3aa: ASSTRLARLTDTQY
abundance: few; v_gene: TRBV10-3; d_gene: -; j_gene: TRBJ2-5; CDR3aa: AISESRAGGRAETQY
abundance: few; v_gene: TRBV11-2; d_gene: -; j_gene: TRBJ1-2; CDR3aa: ASSLEFKRGYT
abundance: -; v_gene: TRBV4-3; d_gene: -; j_gene: TRBJ2-3; CDR3aa: ASSPPGVARTDTQY
abundance: few; v_gene: TRBV25-1; d_gene: TRBD1; j_gene: TRBJ1-4; CDR3aa: ASRDRGEEEKLF
abundance: -; v_gene: TRBV28; d_gene: -; j_gene: TRBJ1-1; CDR3aa: ASSLWPNRVNTEAF